This T cell receptor beta chain was found in a study of T cells after yellow fever vaccination. TCRdb recomputed calls from the 5' RACE reads with MiXCR, one row per CDR3 protein. The sample contains 250,000 or so distinct CDR3 sequences, roughly 6.3% of which appear only once. This clonotype was detected ten times or more. Its antigen is unknown. CDR3 size: 15 residues. V was shortened by 5 bases and J by 0 bases, with 8 bases between the two germline ends. Germline CDR1 is LGHNA and CDR2 is YSLEER. Study-wide findings and caveats: Contamination by abundant bulk-population clonotypes could be present in FACS-sorted repertoires.

This TCR was sampled from a young man who received the YFV17D yellow fever vaccine. The source material was CD4+ T cells sorted from PBMCs, sampled on the day of the yellow fever booster vaccination. V is TRBV4-3 and J is TRBJ2-6, with D uncertain. As DNA, the CDR3 is TGCGCCAGCAGCTCACAGTCCTCTGGGGCCAACGTCCTGACTTTC. Translating it yields CASSSQSSGANVLTF.